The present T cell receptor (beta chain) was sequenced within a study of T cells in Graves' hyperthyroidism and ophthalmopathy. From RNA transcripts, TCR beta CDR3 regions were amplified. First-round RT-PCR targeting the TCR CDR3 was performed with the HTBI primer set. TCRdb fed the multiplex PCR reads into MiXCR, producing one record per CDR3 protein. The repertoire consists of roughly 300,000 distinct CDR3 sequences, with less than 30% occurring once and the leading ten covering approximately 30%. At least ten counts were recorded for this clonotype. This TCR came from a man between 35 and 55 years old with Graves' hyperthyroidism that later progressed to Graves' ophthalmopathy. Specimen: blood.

CDR3 sequence: CSARGDSPTGELFF. CDR3 DNA sequence: TGCAGTGCTAGAGGGGACAGTCCAACCGGGGAGCTGTTTTTT. This rearrangement joins TRBV20-1 to TRBJ2-2, with 7 nucleotides matching TRBD1. J lost 5 bases, V lost 1 base, and 4 bases had no gene match. The CDR3 covers 14 residues. CDR1 and CDR2 (germline): DFQATT, SNEGSKA (reference sequence).